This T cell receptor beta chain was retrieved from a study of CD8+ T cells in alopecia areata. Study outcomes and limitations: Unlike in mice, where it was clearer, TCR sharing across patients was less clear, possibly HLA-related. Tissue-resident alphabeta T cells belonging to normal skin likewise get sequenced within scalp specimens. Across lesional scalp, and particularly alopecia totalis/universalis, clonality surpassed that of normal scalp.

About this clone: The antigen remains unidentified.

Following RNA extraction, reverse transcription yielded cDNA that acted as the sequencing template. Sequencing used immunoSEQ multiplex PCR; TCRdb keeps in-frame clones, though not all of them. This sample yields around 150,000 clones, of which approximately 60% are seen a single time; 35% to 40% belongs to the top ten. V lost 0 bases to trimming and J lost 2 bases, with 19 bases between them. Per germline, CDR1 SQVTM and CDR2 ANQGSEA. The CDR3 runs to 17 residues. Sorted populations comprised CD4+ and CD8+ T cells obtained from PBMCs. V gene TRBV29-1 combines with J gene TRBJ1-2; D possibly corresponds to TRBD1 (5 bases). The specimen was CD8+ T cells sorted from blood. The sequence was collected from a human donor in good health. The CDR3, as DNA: TGCAGCGTTGAAGATAGGACCCTCGGGGCCGGCAACTATGGCTACACCTTC. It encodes CSVEDRTLGAGNYGYTF.